The sequence of this TCR beta chain was determined in a study of blood T cell repertoires in COVID-19. Study summary: Samples of COVID-19 (acute and convalescent) were obtained from the United States, Italy and Spain.

How the authors handled the data: From reference gene primer amplification, estimates of nucleated cell counts were derived. Assay: immunoSEQ multiplex PCR; the TCRdb copy retains only in-frame clones and omits some. D and trimming come from the DNA, and the V and J calls and clone size come from that table. The table shows approximately 230,000 clones, with about nine tenths occurring only once. The ends lost 4 bases at V and 0 bases at J; junction bases unmatched: 2. Germline V gene sequence: CDR1 SGHRS, CDR2 YFSETQ. The CDR3 is 15 amino acids. The origin of this receptor is a man under 40 who had recovered from COVID-19. This chain uses TRBV5-1 with TRBJ2-2, with 8 bases matching TRBD1. The sample taken for sequencing was peripheral blood. CDR3 amino acids: CASSQDRANTGELFF. The CDR3 nucleotides are TGCGCCAGCAGCCAGGACAGGGCGAACACCGGGGAGCTGTTTTTT. Combining the CDR3 with reference TRBV5-1 and TRBJ2-2 gives the whole variable domain KAGVTQTPRYLIKTRGQQVTLSCSPISGHRSVSWYQQTPGQGLQFLFEYFSETQRNKGNFPGRFSGRQFSNSRSEMNVSTLELGDSALYLCASSQDRANTGELFFGEGSRLTVL.